This T cell receptor (beta chain) was observed in a study of blood T cell repertoires in COVID-19. Germline trimming cut 2 bases from V and 4 bases from J; bases unmatched to any gene: 6. CDR1 and CDR2 from the germline V gene are SGHRS and YFSETQ. The CDR3 loop spans 15 amino acids. Some clones are missing from TCRdb's copy, which holds only in-frame ones; the method was immunoSEQ multiplex PCR. There are about 80,000 clones in the sample; around 83% occur only once, and 9% lies in the top ten. The chain carries TRBV5-1 and TRBJ1-3; 7 bases map to TRBD1. What was sequenced was peripheral blood. This clonotype was sampled from a human donor in a cohort sampled during active COVID-19. The CDR3 reads CASSFQRGQGNTIYF. CDR3 nucleotide sequence: TGCGCCAGCAGCTTCCAGAGGGGGCAAGGAAACACCATATATTTT. The full variable domain, with the rest looked up from reference TRBV5-1 and TRBJ1-3, is KAGVTQTPRYLIKTRGQQVTLSCSPISGHRSVSWYQQTPGQGLQFLFEYFSETQRNKGNFPGRFSGRQFSNSRSEMNVSTLELGDSALYLCASSFQRGQGNTIYFGEGSWLTVV.